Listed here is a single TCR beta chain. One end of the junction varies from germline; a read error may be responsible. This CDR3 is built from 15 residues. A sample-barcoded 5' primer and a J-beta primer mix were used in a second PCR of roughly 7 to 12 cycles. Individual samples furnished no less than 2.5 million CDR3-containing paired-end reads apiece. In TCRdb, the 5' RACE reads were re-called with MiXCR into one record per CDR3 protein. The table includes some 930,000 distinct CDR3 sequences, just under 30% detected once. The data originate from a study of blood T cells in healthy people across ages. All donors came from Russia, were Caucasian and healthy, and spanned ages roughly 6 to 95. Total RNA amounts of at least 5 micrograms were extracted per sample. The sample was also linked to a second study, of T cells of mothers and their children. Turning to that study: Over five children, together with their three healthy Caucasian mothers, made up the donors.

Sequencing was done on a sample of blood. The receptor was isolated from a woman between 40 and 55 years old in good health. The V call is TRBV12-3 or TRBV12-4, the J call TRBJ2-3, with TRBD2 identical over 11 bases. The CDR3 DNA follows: TGTGCCAGTCGGAAGACTAGCGGGGTCGCAGATGCGCAGTATTTT. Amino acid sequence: CASRKTSGVADAQYF.